This T cell receptor (beta chain) appears in the sequencing data of a study of blood T cell repertoires in COVID-19. About the research overall: Acute and convalescent COVID-19 samples came from the United States, Italy and Spain. The analysed material was cDNA or gDNA that came from T cells, B-cell-depleted T cells, or PBMCs.

This clone has only a few counts. In Seattle, patients joined the study during active infection and were tracked longitudinally. V shed 4 bases and J 0 bases; nucleotides not matched to a gene: 2. The CDR3 loop spans 14 amino acids. From germline, CDR1 is LGHDT and CDR2 YNNKEL (reference sequence). Per the original methods: Nucleated cell number was recorded as an estimate derived from reference gene primer amplification. Profiling relied on immunoSEQ multiplex PCR, and the TCRdb table lists in-frame clones only, not all of them. V, J and clone size are those of that table, while D and trimming were read from the DNA. Of under 200,000 clones listed, approximately 81% are singletons.

The chain uses TRBV3-1 (or the pseudogene TRBV3-2) and TRBJ1-1; 7 bases are shared with TRBD1. This clonotype was obtained from a woman in her fifties or sixties with COVID-19, enrolled during active disease. Sequencing was done on a sample of peripheral blood. The CDR3 sequence is CASSLGQVNTEAFF. The CDR3, as DNA: TGTGCCAGCAGCCTTGGACAGGTGAACACTGAAGCTTTCTTT.